A single sample gave rise to the 10 T cell receptor beta chains below, sequenced in a study of cytomegalovirus exposure and HLA in healthy donors. Clones were sequenced by immunoSEQ multiplex PCR, and TCRdb holds only the in-frame ones, with some missing. This table holds 150,000 to 200,000 clones, roughly 86% found once. Source material: PBMCs. The receptors were gathered from a woman aged 18-29 years in good health and CMV-seronegative.

The rearrangement joins TRBV7-6 to TRBJ2-7; 11 positions agree with TRBD1. There are 16 residues in the CDR3. The ends lost 4 bases at V and 6 bases at J; junction bases unmatched: 11. The germline V gene has CDR1 SGHVS and CDR2 FNYEAQ. The CDR3, as DNA: TGTGCCAGCAGCTCTCATCCCGGGACAGGGGGGGTCGAGCAGTACTTC. The encoded protein is CASSSHPGTGGVEQYF.

This chain joins TRBV18 and TRBJ2-1; weak D call: TRBD2 (5 bases). The CDR3 length is 18 residues. The germline V gene has CDR1 KGHSH and CDR2 LQKENI. The V gene lost 4 bases and the J gene lost 0 bases, with 19 bases spanning the gap. The DNA of the CDR3 is TGTGCCAGCTCACACGCCCTAGCCGCCAAAATCTCCTACAATGAGCAGTTCTTC. This sequence encodes CASSHALAAKISYNEQFF.

This chain connects TRBV7-2 to TRBJ2-3; TRBD2 is a possible D gene (5 bases). The CDR3 is 13 amino acids. Per the germline V gene, CDR1 is SGHTA and CDR2 is FQGNSA. V was shortened by 4 bases and J by 5 bases, with 10 bases between the two germline ends. The DNA of the CDR3 is TGTGCCAGCAGCTACGCGGGTGTAGATACGCAGTATTTT. Protein: CASSYAGVDTQYF.

A single count supports this clone. The V gene is TRBV7-9, the J gene TRBJ2-1; 10 bases are shared with TRBD2. This CDR3 has 19 residues. V trimming: 2 bases; J trimming: 7 bases; junction bases outside the gene matches: 17. CDR1 is SEHNR, CDR2 FQNEAQ, per germline (reference sequence). The CDR3 protein is CASSLLGTSVTTGGNEQFF. The CDR3 region has the DNA TGTGCCAGCAGCTTACTCGGGACTAGCGTGACTACTGGAGGAAATGAGCAGTTCTTC.

This CDR3 is CASSFGGGKTEAFF. For the CDR3, the DNA is TGTGCCAGCAGCTTTGGAGGTGGGAAGACTGAAGCTTTCTTT. This rearrangement joins TRBV7-9 to TRBJ1-1; unclear D gene. This CDR3 comprises 14 residues. V was trimmed by 3 bases and J by 5 bases, leaving 13 bases between them. The germline V gene has CDR1 SEHNR and CDR2 FQNEAQ (reference sequence).

The CDR3 DNA follows: TGTGCCAGCAGTTGGACAGGGGGCCGTCAGCCCCAGCATTTT. The encoded protein is CASSWTGGRQPQHF. The rearrangement joins TRBV28 to TRBJ1-5; 11 nucleotides align to TRBD1. This CDR3 has 14 residues. The V segment lost 4 bases and the J segment 6 bases; nucleotides outside the gene matches: 2. Germline lookup yields CDR1 MDHEN and CDR2 SYDVKM.

V is TRBV12-5 and J is TRBJ1-2; D may be TRBD1 (6 bases). With 0 bases removed from V and 6 bases from J, the gap between germline ends came to 17 bases. The CDR3 has 16 residues. CDR1 is LGHNT and CDR2 is FRNRAP in the germline V gene. CDR3: CASGLVLARGRDGYTF. The CDR3 DNA reads as TGTGCTAGTGGTTTGGTACTGGCCAGGGGACGAGATGGCTACACCTTC.

The chain joins TRBV12-5 to TRBJ1-3; D is unresolved. CDR1 is LGHNT, CDR2 FRNRAP, per germline. The CDR3 totals 16 residues. Trimming stripped 3 bases from V and 0 bases from J, with 12 bases between. The DNA of the CDR3 is TGTGCTAGTGGTTTTTCGTCGGGGAGCTCTGGAAACACCATATATTTT. As protein: CASGFSSGSSGNTIYF.

This sequence joins TRBV5-1 and TRBJ2-2; no reliable D call. Germline CDR1 and CDR2: SGHRS and YFSETQ. V lost 0 bases and J lost 6, with 12 bases in between. This CDR3 contains 15 residues. This CDR3 is CASSLEPGRPGELFF. Written as DNA, the CDR3 is TGCGCCAGCAGCTTGGAGCCGGGTAGACCCGGGGAGCTGTTTTTT.

The rearrangement uses TRBV7-2 and TRBJ2-3; tentative D call: TRBD1 (5 bases). Per the germline V gene, CDR1 is SGHTA and CDR2 is FQGNSA. This CDR3 has 14 residues. The V end was cut by 5 bases, the J end by 0 bases, with 9 bases between. The CDR3 sequence: CASSPGHSTDTQYF. CDR3 bases: TGTGCCAGCAGCCCAGGGCACAGCACAGATACGCAGTATTTT.